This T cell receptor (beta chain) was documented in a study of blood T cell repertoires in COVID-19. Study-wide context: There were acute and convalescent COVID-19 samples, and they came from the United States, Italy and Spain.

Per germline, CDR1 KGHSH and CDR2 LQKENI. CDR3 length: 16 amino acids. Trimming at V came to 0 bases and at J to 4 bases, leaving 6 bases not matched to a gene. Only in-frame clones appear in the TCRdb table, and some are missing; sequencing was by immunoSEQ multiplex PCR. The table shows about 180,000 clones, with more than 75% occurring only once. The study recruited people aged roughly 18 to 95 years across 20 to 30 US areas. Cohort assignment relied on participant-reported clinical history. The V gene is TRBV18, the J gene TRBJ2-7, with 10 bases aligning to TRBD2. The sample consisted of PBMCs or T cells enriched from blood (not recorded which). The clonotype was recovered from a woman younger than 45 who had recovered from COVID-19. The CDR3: CASSPPGLASLYEQYF. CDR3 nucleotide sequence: TGTGCCAGCTCACCACCGGGACTAGCGTCTCTTTACGAGCAGTACTTC.